One sample yielded the 15 T cell receptor beta chains listed below, sequenced in a study of blood T cell repertoires in COVID-19. The table came from immunoSEQ multiplex PCR; TCRdb's copy has only in-frame clones and leaves some out. The table lists some 370,000 clones, 83% of them singletons. The sequencing sample was made of PBMCs or T cells enriched from blood (not recorded which). The receptors come from a woman between 50 and 59 years old who had recovered from COVID-19.

The table lists this clone with a few counts. The chain employs TRBV7-2 and TRBJ1-2, with D perhaps TRBD1 (6 bases). Germline values: CDR1 SGHTA, CDR2 FQGNSA. The ends were cut back, 5 bases at V and 2 bases at J, with 12 bases in the middle. This CDR3 has 14 amino acids. Written as DNA, the CDR3 is TGTGCCAGCAGCCCCGGGACATTCAACTATGGCTACACCTTC. It specifies CASSPGTFNYGYTF.

This clone came up once. The chain is built from TRBV5-6 and TRBJ1-6; tentatively, D is TRBD1 (5 bases). The CDR3 is 13 amino acids. CDR1 is SGHDT and CDR2 is YYEEEE in the germline V gene. Between the trimmed V and J ends, which lost 4 bases and 8 bases, there was a span of 10 bases. The CDR3 reads CASSTGADSPLHF. DNA for the CDR3: TGTGCCAGCAGCACAGGTGCGGATTCACCCCTCCACTTT.

The rearrangement joins TRBV27 to TRBJ2-7; 10 nucleotides line up with TRBD2. Germline-derived CDR1 and CDR2 are MNHEY and SMNVEV (reference sequence). The CDR3 has 17 residues. Trimming removed 8 bases from V and 2 bases from J; junction bases left unmatched: 15. The CDR3 region is CASSFKWGGTSAYEQYF. Written as DNA, the CDR3 is TGTGCCAGCTCCTTCAAGTGGGGAGGGACTAGCGCCTACGAGCAGTACTTC.

The CDR3 DNA sequence: TGTGCCAGCAGCTTGGTTGGGGGCCGATACGAGCAGTACTTC. This sequence encodes CASSLVGGRYEQYF. The chain joins TRBV5-6 to TRBJ2-7; weak D call: TRBD1 (6 bases). The CDR3 is made up of 14 amino acids. Germline loops: CDR1 SGHDT, CDR2 YYEEEE. The V and J ends lost 0 bases and 4 bases respectively, with 11 bases between them. The variable domain in full, completed from reference TRBV5-6 and TRBJ2-7, reads DAGVTQSPTHLIKTRGQQVTLRCSPKSGHDTVSWYQQALGQGPQFIFQYYEEEERQRGNFPDRFSGHQFPNYSSELNVNALLLGDSALYLCASSLVGGRYEQYFGPGTRLTVT.

The J gene is TRBJ1-2, the V gene TRBV5-1, with D possibly matching TRBD1 (5 bases). Trimming removed 0 bases from V and 2 bases from J, with 14 bases in between. The CDR3 totals 16 residues. In germline, CDR1 is SGHRS, CDR2 YFSETQ. The CDR3, as DNA: TGCGCCAGCAGCTTGGATACCGGGGGACCGAACTATGGCTACACCTTC. This codes for CASSLDTGGPNYGYTF. Combining the CDR3 with reference TRBV5-1 and TRBJ1-2 gives the whole variable domain KAGVTQTPRYLIKTRGQQVTLSCSPISGHRSVSWYQQTPGQGLQFLFEYFSETQRNKGNFPGRFSGRQFSNSRSEMNVSTLELGDSALYLCASSLDTGGPNYGYTFGSGTRLTVV.

The V call is TRBV7-2, the J call TRBJ1-5; D not resolved. The CDR3 covers 14 residues. The ends were cut back, 0 bases at V and 5 bases at J, with 8 bases in the middle. CDR1 SGHTA and CDR2 FQGNSA come from the germline V gene. The CDR3 region has the DNA TGTGCCAGCAGCTTAGCGGTCGGGGATCAGCCCCAGCATTTT. Encoded protein: CASSLAVGDQPQHF.

The sample holds one count of this clone. CDR3 region: CASSQDTRLAGTYEQYF. Here the CDR3 DNA reads TGTGCCAGCAGCCAAGATACCCGACTAGCGGGGACCTACGAGCAGTACTTC. The V and J genes are TRBV3-1 (or the pseudogene TRBV3-2) and TRBJ2-7, with TRBD2 matching over 11 bases. CDR1 is LGHDT and CDR2 is YNNKEL in the germline V gene (reference sequence). The CDR3 length is 17 residues. Trimming at V came to 0 bases and at J to 2 bases, leaving 6 bases not matched to a gene.

The J gene is TRBJ1-1, the V gene TRBV5-4; D gene uncertain. Deletions cut 2 bases from V and 0 bases from J, with 17 bases between. Germline V gene data show CDR1 as SGHNT and CDR2 as YYREEE (reference sequence). CDR3 length: 17 residues. Here the CDR3 DNA reads TGTGCCAGCAGCTTCACAATCGTTGATGCCTTGAACACTGAAGCTTTCTTT. Protein sequence: CASSFTIVDALNTEAFF. Full variable domain (missing parts from reference TRBV5-4 and TRBJ1-1): ETGVTQSPTHLIKTRGQQVTLRCSSQSGHNTVSWYQQALGQGPQFIFQYYREEENGRGNFPPRFSGLQFPNYSSELNVNALELDDSALYLCASSFTIVDALNTEAFFGQGTRLTVV.

This chain uses TRBV5-5 with TRBJ1-5; TRBD1 agrees at 7 bases. J gave up 7 bases and V 2 bases, and 9 bases lay outside the gene matches. There are 15 residues in the CDR3. Germline CDR1 and CDR2: SGHKS and YYEKEE (reference sequence). CDR3 amino acids: CASSFTGVGRQPQHF. CDR3 nucleotides: TGTGCCAGCAGCTTCACAGGGGTGGGGAGGCAGCCCCAGCATTTT.

The chain is built from TRBV5-1 and TRBJ2-5, with 8 bases aligning to TRBD1. The CDR3 totals 16 residues. With V trimmed by 3 bases and J by 3 bases, 10 bases remained unmatched. Germline lookup yields CDR1 SGHRS and CDR2 YFSETQ. The CDR3 protein is CASSSRPLTGEETQYF. The CDR3 nucleotides read TGCGCCAGCAGCTCCCGGCCCTTGACAGGGGAAGAGACCCAGTACTTC.

The V gene is TRBV7-9, the J gene TRBJ2-1; 8 positions agree with TRBD2. Looked up from germline, CDR1 is SEHNR and CDR2 is FQNEAQ (reference sequence). After removal of 1 base from V and 9 bases from J, the junction contained 8 bases not matched to a gene. This CDR3 is built from 15 residues. CDR3 sequence reads: CASSLDSGSGIEQFF. The CDR3, as DNA: TGTGCCAGCAGCTTAGACAGCGGGAGTGGCATTGAGCAGTTCTTC.

Only one count was recorded for this clone. This sequence joins TRBV5-6 and TRBJ1-1; D remains unclear. Germline values: CDR1 SGHDT, CDR2 YYEEEE. V shed 4 bases and J shed 8 bases, with 21 bases lying between them. This CDR3 contains 15 residues. The CDR3 region is CASSPSLPGMGEAFF. In DNA form, the CDR3 reads TGTGCCAGCAGCCCCAGCCTCCCGGGGATGGGGGAAGCTTTCTTT.

The chain's CDR3 is CATGEGYGYTF. The CDR3 bases are TGTGCCACCGGGGAGGGTTATGGCTACACCTTC. The rearrangement links TRBV10-3 to TRBJ1-2; D remains ambiguous. The germline gives CDR1 ENHRY, CDR2 SYGVKD. CDR3 length: 11 amino acids. V lost 10 bases to trimming and J lost 5 bases, with 11 bases between them.

On this clone itself: The identical CDR3 is also encoded by other nucleotide sequences in the sample. The chain carries TRBV5-8 and TRBJ1-1, with D perhaps TRBD1 (5 bases). Trimming shortened V by 2 bases and J by 5 bases, and 10 bases separated the two germline ends. The germline V gene has CDR1 SGHTS and CDR2 YDEGEE. The length of the CDR3 is 13 residues. As DNA, the CDR3 is TGTGCCAGCAGCTTCGGGGGAGGGACTGAAGCTTTCTTT. Protein product: CASSFGGGTEAFF.

The V and J genes are TRBV11-2 and TRBJ2-6, with D possibly TRBD2 on 5 matching bases. CDR3 length: 15 residues. Germline V gene data show CDR1 as SGHAT and CDR2 as FQNNGV. V lost 4 bases and J 4 bases, leaving 11 bases between the germline ends. This CDR3 reads CASSSQGGGANVLTF. Written as DNA, the CDR3 is TGTGCCAGCAGCTCCCAAGGCGGGGGGGCCAACGTCCTGACTTTC. Full variable domain (rest looked up from reference TRBV11-2 and TRBJ2-6): EAGVAQSPRYKIIEKRQSVAFWCNPISGHATLYWYQQILGQGPKLLIQFQNNGVVDDSQLPKDRFSAERLKGVDSTLKIQPAKLEDSAVYLCASSSQGGGANVLTFGAGSRLTVL.